The 4 T cell receptor beta chains presented below share a single source sample, sequenced in a study of beta chain features in type 1 diabetes. Expressed TCRB transcripts got sequenced, as all isolated RNA was reverse transcribed. Assay used: immunoSEQ multiplex PCR; TCRdb lists only in-frame clones, some missing. The sample records around 340,000 clones, 8% being singletons. Sequencing used central memory CD4+ T cells from blood. Source of these receptors: a woman younger than 35 in good health.

The chain recombines TRBV6-6 with TRBJ2-5; D is perhaps TRBD1 (6 bases). Trimming cost V 0 bases and J 3 bases, with 11 bases left between them. The germline gives CDR1 MNHNY, CDR2 SVGAGI (reference sequence). The CDR3 has 15 amino acids. The CDR3 DNA follows: TGTGCCAGCAGTTACTCGATGGGGACAAAAGAGACCCAGTACTTC. This sequence encodes CASSYSMGTKETQYF.

V and J are TRBV29-1 and TRBJ1-1; D not certain. The germline V gene has CDR1 SQVTM and CDR2 ANQGSEA. Between the trimmed V and J ends, which lost 4 bases and 0 bases, there was a span of 9 bases. The CDR3 sequence is 13 residues long. Here the CDR3 DNA reads TGCAGCGTTGGGCTCACCATGAACACTGAAGCTTTCTTT. It translates to CSVGLTMNTEAFF. Variable domain in full (rest from reference TRBV29-1 and TRBJ1-1): SAVISQKPSRDICQRGTSLTIQCQVDSQVTMMFWYRQQPGQSLTLIATANQGSEATYESGFVIDKFPISRPNLTFSTLTVSNMSPEDSSIYLCSVGLTMNTEAFFGQGTRLTVV.

This clone was seen only a few times. For the CDR3, the DNA is TGTGCCAGCAGTTTTACAGGGCCGCCGGATACGCAGTATTTT. Protein product: CASSFTGPPDTQYF. The rearrangement links TRBV6-6 to TRBJ2-3, with D possibly matching TRBD1 (6 bases). V was clipped by 4 bases and J by 6 bases, with 14 bases between them. In germline, CDR1 is MNHNY, CDR2 SVGAGI (reference sequence). This CDR3 region has 14 residues.

This clone has a single count. Written as DNA, the CDR3 is TGTGCCAGCAGCCCAAGGGGTCCCCCGATAGGGGAGCTGTTTTTT. It translates to CASSPRGPPIGELFF. The chain is built from TRBV7-8 and TRBJ2-2, with D possibly TRBD1 on 5 matching bases. The V gene's germline CDR1 is SGHVS and CDR2 FQNEAQ. V was trimmed by 5 bases and J by 8 bases, leaving 18 bases between them. CDR3 length equals 15 residues.